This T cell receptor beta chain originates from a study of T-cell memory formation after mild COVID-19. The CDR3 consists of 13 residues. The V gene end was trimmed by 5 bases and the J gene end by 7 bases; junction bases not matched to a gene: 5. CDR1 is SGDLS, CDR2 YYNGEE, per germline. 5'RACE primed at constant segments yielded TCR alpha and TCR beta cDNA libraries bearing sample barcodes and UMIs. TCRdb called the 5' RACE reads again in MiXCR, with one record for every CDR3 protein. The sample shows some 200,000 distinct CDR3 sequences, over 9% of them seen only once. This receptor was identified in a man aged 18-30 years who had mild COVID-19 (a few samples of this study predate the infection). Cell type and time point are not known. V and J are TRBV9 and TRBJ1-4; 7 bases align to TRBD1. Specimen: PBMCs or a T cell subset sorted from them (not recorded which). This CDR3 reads CASSLGGREKLFF. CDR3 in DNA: TGTGCCAGCAGTCTAGGGGGCCGTGAAAAACTGTTTTTT.